This T cell receptor (beta chain) was sequenced during a study of T-cell memory formation after mild COVID-19. Using constant-segment primers, 5'RACE produced TCR alpha and TCR beta cDNA libraries carrying sample barcodes and UMIs. TCRdb recomputed calls from the 5' RACE reads with MiXCR, one row per CDR3 protein. The repertoire includes around 250,000 distinct CDR3 sequences, 15% to 20% of them detected once, and 20% to 25% sits in the top ten. This clonotype appeared many times. With 4 bases removed from V and 1 base from J, the gap between germline ends came to 6 bases. This CDR3 contains 13 residues.

The TCR was taken from a man between 18 and 29 years old who had mild COVID-19 (a few samples of this study predate the infection). Cell type and time point are not known. Sequencing was done on a sample of PBMCs or a T cell subset sorted from them (not recorded which). The V gene is TRBV12-3 or TRBV12-4, the J gene TRBJ2-3, with D hard to call. CDR3 loop: CASSSRGTDTQYF. CDR3 in DNA: TGTGCCAGCAGTTCAAGGGGCACAGATACGCAGTATTTT.